The 10 T cell receptor beta chains given below trace back to one sample, sequenced in a study of shared clonotypes between healthy human individuals. Sequencing was performed with immunoSEQ multiplex PCR; in TCRdb, only in-frame clones are kept and a portion is missing. In the table there are over a million clones, 95% to 97% of which are singletons. The sequencing input was naive CD4+ T cells sorted from blood. Subset here: CD45RA+ positively selected. These receptors were obtained from a man aged 25-45 years in good health.

The chain recombines TRBV5-1 with TRBJ2-3, with 10 nucleotides matching TRBD2. This CDR3 is 17 amino acids long. With V trimmed by 4 bases and J by 1 base, 9 bases remained unmatched. CDR1 and CDR2 from the germline V gene are SGHRS and YFSETQ. DNA of the CDR3: TGCGCCAGCAGCCCCGCCTCTAGCGGGAGCCGCACAGATACGCAGTATTTT. Its protein product is CASSPASSGSRTDTQYF.

V is TRBV11-2 and J is TRBJ2-5; D is ambiguous. The CDR3 is made up of 17 amino acids. The germline CDR1 and CDR2 sequences are SGHAT and FQNNGV. Trimming shortened V by 4 bases and J by 0 bases, and 18 bases separated the two germline ends. The CDR3 region is CASSSMFKPENQETQYF. CDR3 coding DNA: TGTGCCAGCAGCTCGATGTTCAAACCTGAAAACCAAGAGACCCAGTACTTC. The full variable domain, with the rest looked up from reference TRBV11-2 and TRBJ2-5, is EAGVAQSPRYKIIEKRQSVAFWCNPISGHATLYWYQQILGQGPKLLIQFQNNGVVDDSQLPKDRFSAERLKGVDSTLKIQPAKLEDSAVYLCASSSMFKPENQETQYFGPGTRLLVL.

The rearrangement uses TRBV5-1 and TRBJ1-4; maybe TRBD1 (5 bases). Germline V gene sequence: CDR1 SGHRS, CDR2 YFSETQ. V was pared by 0 bases and J by 10 bases, with 7 bases between. The CDR3 is made up of 12 amino acids. This CDR3 is CASSLEGVKLFF. The CDR3 DNA follows: TGCGCCAGCAGCTTGGAAGGGGTAAAACTGTTTTTT.

The chain has TRBV5-1 and TRBJ2-1, with D tentatively TRBD2 (6 bases). The CDR3 has 15 amino acids. CDR1 is SGHRS, CDR2 YFSETQ, per germline. The V end lost 0 bases, the J end lost 2 bases, and 9 bases lay between the germline ends. The CDR3 DNA reads TGCGCCAGCAGCTTGGAGGCTAGCGCCTACAATGAGCAGTTCTTC. Amino acid sequence: CASSLEASAYNEQFF.

The rearrangement links TRBV5-4 to TRBJ2-2; 8 positions agree with TRBD1. The CDR3 consists of 18 residues. Unmatched junction bases numbered 13, after V lost 4 bases and J lost 2 bases. Germline V gene lookup returns CDR1 SGHNT and CDR2 YYREEE (reference sequence). The CDR3 region is CASSQAVSRGLNTGELFF. The CDR3 DNA sequence: TGTGCCAGCAGCCAGGCAGTGAGCAGGGGGCTAAACACCGGGGAGCTGTTTTTT.

The chain joins TRBV5-1 to TRBJ2-1; TRBD2 agrees at 7 bases. CDR3 size: 14 residues. Germline values: CDR1 SGHRS, CDR2 YFSETQ. The J segment lost 6 bases and the V segment lost 1 base, leaving 4 bases of the junction unmatched. In nucleotides, the CDR3 is TGCGCCAGCAGCTTGTCGCTAGCGGCCAATGAGCAGTTCTTC. It codes for CASSLSLAANEQFF.

CDR3 sequence (DNA): TGTGCCAGCAGCCTGGGGACTAGCGGACCCACAGATACGCAGTATTTT. This sequence encodes CASSLGTSGPTDTQYF. The chain has TRBV7-9 and TRBJ2-3; 11 nucleotides match TRBD2. V lost 5 bases and J lost 2; bases outside the gene matches: 6. The CDR3 runs to 16 residues. CDR1 and CDR2 from the germline V gene are SEHNR and FQNEAQ (reference sequence).

The V call is TRBV18, the J call TRBJ1-5, with D uncertain. Trimming cost V 1 base and J 0 bases, with 13 bases left between them. The germline gives CDR1 KGHSH, CDR2 LQKENI. The CDR3 contains 17 residues. CDR3 amino acids: CASSPLPIENSNQPQHF. The CDR3 nucleotides are TGTGCCAGCTCACCACTTCCAATAGAAAATAGCAATCAGCCCCAGCATTTT. Complete variable domain (other parts from reference TRBV18 and TRBJ1-5): NAGVMQNPRHLVRRRGQEARLRCSPMKGHSHVYWYRQLPEEGLKFMVYLQKENIIDESGMPKERFSAEFPKEGPSILRIQQVVRGDSAAYFCASSPLPIENSNQPQHFGDGTRLSIL.

The gene calls are TRBV25-1 and TRBJ2-1, with 8 bases identical to TRBD2. The germline CDR1 and CDR2 sequences are MGHDK and SYGVNS. The junction had 9 bases not matched to a gene; V was cut back by 10 bases and J by 7 bases. The CDR3 runs to 13 residues. The DNA for the CDR3 is TGTGCCACCGAAGCGGGAGTCATGAATGAGCAGTTCTTC. Translating gives CATEAGVMNEQFF.

As regards this clone: Other DNA sequences in the sample encode the same CDR3. The chain combines TRBV15 with TRBJ2-3; the D is unclear. CDR1 and CDR2 from the germline V gene are LNHNV and YYDKDF (reference sequence). Deletions cut 1 base from V and 0 bases from J, with 8 bases between. This CDR3 is 15 amino acids long. The CDR3 spells CATSRGQVSTDTQYF. The CDR3 coding sequence is TGTGCCACCAGCAGAGGTCAGGTTAGCACAGATACGCAGTATTTT.